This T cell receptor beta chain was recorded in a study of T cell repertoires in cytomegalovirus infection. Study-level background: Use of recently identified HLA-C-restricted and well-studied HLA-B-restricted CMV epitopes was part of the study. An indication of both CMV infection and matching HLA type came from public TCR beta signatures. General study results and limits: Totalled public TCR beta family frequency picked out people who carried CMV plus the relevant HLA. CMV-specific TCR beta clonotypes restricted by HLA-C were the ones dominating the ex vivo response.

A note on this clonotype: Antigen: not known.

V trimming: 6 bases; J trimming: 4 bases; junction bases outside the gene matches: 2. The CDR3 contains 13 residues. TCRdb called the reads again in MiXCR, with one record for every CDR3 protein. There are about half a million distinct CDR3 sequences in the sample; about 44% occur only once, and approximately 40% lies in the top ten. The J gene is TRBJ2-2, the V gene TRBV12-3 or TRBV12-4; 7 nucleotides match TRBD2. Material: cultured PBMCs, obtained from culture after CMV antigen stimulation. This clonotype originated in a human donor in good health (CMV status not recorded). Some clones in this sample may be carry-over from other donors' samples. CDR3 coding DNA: TGTGCCAGCAGGGCTAGCGGCACCGGGGAGCTGTTTTTT. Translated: CASRASGTGELFF.